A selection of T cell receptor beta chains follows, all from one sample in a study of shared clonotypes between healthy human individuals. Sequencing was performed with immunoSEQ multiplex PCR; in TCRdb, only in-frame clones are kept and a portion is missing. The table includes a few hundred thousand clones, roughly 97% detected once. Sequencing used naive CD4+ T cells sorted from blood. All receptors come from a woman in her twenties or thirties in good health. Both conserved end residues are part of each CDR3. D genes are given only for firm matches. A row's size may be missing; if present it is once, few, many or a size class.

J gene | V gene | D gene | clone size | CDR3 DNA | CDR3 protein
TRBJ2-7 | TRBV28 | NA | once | TGTGCCAGCAGTTCATCCCAGGGTTCTACCGAGCAGTACTTC | CASSSSQGSTEQYF
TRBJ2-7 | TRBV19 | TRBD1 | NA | TGTGCCAGTAGCAGGCAGACAGGGGACGGTGGCGAGCAGTACTTC | CASSRQTGDGGEQYF
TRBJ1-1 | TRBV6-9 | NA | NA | TGTGCCAGCCAGGAAGTCGGGGCCAAGAACACTGAAGCTTTCTTT | CASQEVGAKNTEAFF
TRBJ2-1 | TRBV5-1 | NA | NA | TGCGCCAGCAGCTTGTATCGGAATGAGCAGTTCTTC | CASSLYRNEQFF
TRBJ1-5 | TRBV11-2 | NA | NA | TGTGCCAGCAGCTTAGATACCAATCAGCCCCAGCATTTT | CASSLDTNQPQHF
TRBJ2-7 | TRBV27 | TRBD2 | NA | TGTGCCAGCAGTTTATGGGCTAGCGGCGCCTACGAGCAGTACTTC | CASSLWASGAYEQYF
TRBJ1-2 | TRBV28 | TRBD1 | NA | TGTGCCAGCAATGAGTCGGGGACAGGGGGGCACTATGGCTACACCTTC | CASNESGTGGHYGYTF
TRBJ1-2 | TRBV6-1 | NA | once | TGTGCCAGCAGGATTTTAGCAGTTACTTCTTATGGCTACACCTTC | CASRILAVTSYGYTF
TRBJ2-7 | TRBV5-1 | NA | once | TGCGCCAGCAGCCCCTGGGACACCAAAACCTACGAGCAGTACTTC | CASSPWDTKTYEQYF
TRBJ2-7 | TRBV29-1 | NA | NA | TGCAGCGTTGTTTTGGGTGGCGGCGGGACGGAGCAGTACTTC | CSVVLGGGGTEQYF
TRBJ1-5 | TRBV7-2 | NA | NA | TGTGCCAGCAGCTTAGAAGTTGGGAGTCAGCCCCAGCATTTT | CASSLEVGSQPQHF
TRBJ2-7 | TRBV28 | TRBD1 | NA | TGTGCCAGCAGTCGGGACAGGGTTGGCGAGCAGTACTTC | CASSRDRVGEQYF
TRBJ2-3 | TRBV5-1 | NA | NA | TGCGCCAGCAGCTTGGCCTTGGGGGGCAGTCGCACAGATACGCAGTATTTT | CASSLALGGSRTDTQYF
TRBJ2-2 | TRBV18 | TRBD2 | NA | TGTGCCAGCTTCCGACTAGCGGGAGGGAACACCGGGGAGCTGTTTTTT | CASFRLAGGNTGELFF
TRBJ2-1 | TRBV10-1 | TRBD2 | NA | TGCGCCAGCACCGACCAGCGGGGAGACAATGAGCAGTTCTTC | CASTDQRGDNEQFF
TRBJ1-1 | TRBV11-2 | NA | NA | TGTGCCAGCAGCCAACTCCGGGGGGGGAAGAACACTGAAGCTTTCTTT | CASSQLRGGKNTEAFF
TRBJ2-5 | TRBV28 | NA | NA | TGTGCCAGCCGGGACACTATTGAGACCCAGTACTTC | CASRDTIETQYF
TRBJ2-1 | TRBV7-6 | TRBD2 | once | TGTGCCAGCAGCTTAGGCTCTTTGACTAGCGGTAGGAATGAGCAGTTCTTC | CASSLGSLTSGRNEQFF
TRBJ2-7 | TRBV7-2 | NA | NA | TGTGCCAGCAGCTTACAGGGTTTCGAGCAGTACTTC | CASSLQGFEQYF
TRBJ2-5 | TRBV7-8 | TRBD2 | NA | TGTGCCAGCAGCCTATCAGCGGGACAAGAGACCCAGTACTTC | CASSLSAGQETQYF
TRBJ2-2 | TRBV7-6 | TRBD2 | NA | TGTGCCAGCAGCCGACTAGCGGGAGAAGGGGAGCTGTTTTTT | CASSRLAGEGELFF
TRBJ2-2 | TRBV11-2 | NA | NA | TGTGCCAGCAGCTTAGATAATCATGGGGTAACCGGGGAGCTGTTTTTT | CASSLDNHGVTGELFF
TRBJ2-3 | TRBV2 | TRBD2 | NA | TGTGCCAGCAGGCGACTAGCGGGACACGATACGCAGTATTTT | CASRRLAGHDTQYF
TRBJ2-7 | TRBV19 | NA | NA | TGTGCCAGTAGTATCCTTTCGGGATTGGAGCAGTACTTC | CASSILSGLEQYF
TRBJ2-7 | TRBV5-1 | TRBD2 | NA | TGCGCCAGCAGAACGGGGCTAGCGGGAGGGCTATCCTACGAGCAGTACTTC | CASRTGLAGGLSYEQYF
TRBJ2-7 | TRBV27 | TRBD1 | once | TGTGCCAGCACCCGACGCTGGCAGGGGGACTACGAGCAGTACTTC | CASTRRWQGDYEQYF
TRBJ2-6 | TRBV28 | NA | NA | TGTGCCAGCAGTATACGACTGGGAAACACTGGGGCCAACGTCCTGACTTTC | CASSIRLGNTGANVLTF
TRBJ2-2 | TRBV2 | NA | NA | TGTGCCAGCAGTGAAGTGGCGCCAGCGAACACCGGGGAGCTGTTTTTT | CASSEVAPANTGELFF
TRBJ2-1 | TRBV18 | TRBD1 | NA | TGTGCCAGCTCCCCAGGGACAGGGGTACCCGATTACAATGAGCAGTTCTTC | CASSPGTGVPDYNEQFF
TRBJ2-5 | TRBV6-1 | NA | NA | TGTGCCAGCAGTGAAGGCCTGAAATGGGCCCAGTACTTC | CASSEGLKWAQYF
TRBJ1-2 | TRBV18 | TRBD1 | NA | TGTGCCAGCTCACTCGACAGGGGTAGATATGGCTACACCTTC | CASSLDRGRYGYTF
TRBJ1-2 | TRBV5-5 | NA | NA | TGTGCCAGCAGCTTGGCGTCAGGGACTAACTATGGCTACACCTTC | CASSLASGTNYGYTF
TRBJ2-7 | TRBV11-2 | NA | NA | TGTGCCAGCAGCTTATACAGATACTACGAGCAGTACTTC | CASSLYRYYEQYF
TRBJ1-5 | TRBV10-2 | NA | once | TGCGCCAGCAGTGAGAGTCAGGGTGATCAGCCCCAGCATTTT | CASSESQGDQPQHF
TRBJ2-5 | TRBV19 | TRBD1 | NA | TGTGCCAGTAGGGACAGGGCGGCCGAGACCCAGTACTTC | CASRDRAAETQYF
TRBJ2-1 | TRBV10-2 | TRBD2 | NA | TGCGCCAGCAGTGAGTTGGCTAGCGGGATTAGTGAGCAGTTCTTC | CASSELASGISEQFF
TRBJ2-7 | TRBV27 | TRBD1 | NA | TGTGCCAGCGGAGACAGGGGTACCTACGAGCAGTACTTC | CASGDRGTYEQYF
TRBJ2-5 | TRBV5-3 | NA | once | TGTGCCAGAAGCCCGATCGTGCTCGACCTAGGGGAGACCCAGTACTTC | CARSPIVLDLGETQYF
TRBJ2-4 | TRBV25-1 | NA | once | TGTGCCAGCAGTGAAGGCGGCTGGTCAGGGGCCAAAAACATTCAGTACTTC | CASSEGGWSGAKNIQYF
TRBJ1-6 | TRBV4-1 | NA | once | TGCGCCAGCAGCCAAGGGCCGGGACGGTATAATTCACCCCTCCACTTT | CASSQGPGRYNSPLHF
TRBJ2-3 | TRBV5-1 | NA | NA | TGCGCCAGCAGCTTGGGAGGTAGCACAGATACGCAGTATTTT | CASSLGGSTDTQYF
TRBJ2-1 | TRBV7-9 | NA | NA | TGTGCCAGCAGCACCGGGGCGAACTCTTACAATGAGCAGTTCTTC | CASSTGANSYNEQFF
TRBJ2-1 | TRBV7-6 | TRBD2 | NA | TGTGCCAGCAGCTTATCGGGACTAGCGGGAGTCGAGCAGTTCTTC | CASSLSGLAGVEQFF
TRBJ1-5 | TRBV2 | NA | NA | TGTGCCAGCAGTGATTCCCCCTTCTCAGCCCAGCATTTT | CASSDSPFSAQHF
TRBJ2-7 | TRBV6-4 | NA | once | TGTGCCAGCAGTGACGGGGCGGGGATTGCCTACGAGCAGTACTTC | CASSDGAGIAYEQYF
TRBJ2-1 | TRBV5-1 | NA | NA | TGCGCCAGCAGCACCCTCGCTGGGAACTTAAATGAGCAGTTCTTC | CASSTLAGNLNEQFF
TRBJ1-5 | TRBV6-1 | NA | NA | TGTGCCAGCAGTGCAGGGGTCGAATATCAGCCCCAGCATTTT | CASSAGVEYQPQHF